Sequencing of this T cell receptor (beta chain) was carried out in a study of T cell responses to AZD1222 COVID-19 vaccine. CDR3 size: 14 residues. Germline CDR1 MGHRA, CDR2 YSYEKL. The V end lost 1 base, the J end lost 8 bases, and 12 bases lay between the germline ends. This table comes from immunoSEQ multiplex PCR, and its TCRdb copy is limited to in-frame clones, with some not included. Among 150,000 or so clones listed, around nine tenths were seen once. Sequenced here: peripheral blood, sampled on day 0 of AZD1222 vaccination. The chain is built from TRBV4-1 and TRBJ1-5; no clear D gene. The origin of this receptor is an adult in good health. The CDR3 loop reads CASSQVRLGEPQHF. The CDR3 nucleotides are TGCGCCAGCAGCCAAGTCCGGCTCGGGGAGCCCCAGCATTTT.